The next 6 T cell receptor beta chains were all read from a single sample in a study of response to subunit inactivated influenza vaccine. TCRdb analysed the RT-PCR reads with MiXCR anew, one entry per CDR3 protein. The table has hundreds of thousands of distinct CDR3 sequences, around 20% seen once; the top ten hold approximately 11%. The sample consisted of PBMCs from blood, taken more than 4 days after vaccination. Source of these receptors: a man aged 50-60 years who received an inactivated influenza vaccine.

The chain couples TRBV5-1 to TRBJ2-3, with a tentative D call TRBD2 (5 bases). Trimming removed 0 bases at V and 2 bases at J, with 10 bases between. From germline, CDR1 is SGHRS and CDR2 YFSETQ. There are 15 residues in the CDR3. CDR3 sequence reads: CASSLVSRDTDTQYF. In nucleotides, the CDR3 is TGCGCCAGCAGCTTGGTGTCCCGGGACACAGATACGCAGTATTTT. Full variable domain (remainder filled in from reference TRBV5-1 and TRBJ2-3): KAGVTQTPRYLIKTRGQQVTLSCSPISGHRSVSWYQQTPGQGLQFLFEYFSETQRNKGNFPGRFSGRQFSNSRSEMNVSTLELGDSALYLCASSLVSRDTDTQYFGPGTRLTVL.

This clonotype was counted between two and nine times. This sequence joins TRBV7-2 and TRBJ2-5; TRBD2 matches 8 bases. The V segment lost 4 bases and the J segment 5 bases; nucleotides outside the gene matches: 12. Germline-derived CDR1 and CDR2 are SGHTA and FQGNSA. There are 16 residues in the CDR3. CDR3 nucleotides: TGTGCCAGCAGCTACCGACCGGGGGGGCCGGGGGAGACCCAGTACTTC. It encodes CASSYRPGGPGETQYF.

This clonotype was observed a few times. The chain employs TRBV5-1 and TRBJ1-1; no reliable D call. The CDR3 is 14 amino acids. V was clipped by 4 bases and J by 4 bases, with 14 bases between them. Looked up from germline, CDR1 is SGHRS and CDR2 is YFSETQ. In DNA form, the CDR3 reads TGCGCCAGCAGCATCCGGACTCCTTCCACTGAAGCTTTCTTT. This encodes CASSIRTPSTEAFF.

The rearrangement links TRBV6-6 to TRBJ1-1; D uncertain. The CDR3 is 13 residues long. Germline loops: CDR1 MNHNY, CDR2 SVGAGI (reference sequence). Trimming took off 7 bases at V and 1 base at J, with 10 bases between the two ends. CDR3 region: CASTPGENTEAFF. CDR3 nucleotide sequence: TGTGCCAGCACACCTGGGGAGAACACTGAAGCTTTCTTT.

The chain uses TRBV5-1 and TRBJ2-3, with 8 bases aligning to TRBD2. The V gene end was trimmed by 4 bases and the J gene end by 0 bases; junction bases not matched to a gene: 7. CDR3 length: 16 amino acids. Looked up from germline, CDR1 is SGHRS and CDR2 is YFSETQ. Written as DNA, the CDR3 is TGCGCCAGCAGCAGCTCCGGGACTAGTAGCACAGATACGCAGTATTTT. It yields the protein CASSSSGTSSTDTQYF.

The chain combines TRBV4-1 with TRBJ2-1; the match to TRBD1 covers 9 bases. The CDR3 is 14 amino acids. V was pared by 1 base and J by 6 bases, with 1 base of the junction left unmatched. Germline V gene sequence: CDR1 MGHRA, CDR2 YSYEKL. The CDR3 reads CASSQGDRVNEQFF. DNA of the CDR3: TGCGCCAGCAGCCAAGGGGACAGGGTCAATGAGCAGTTCTTC.